What follows are 30 T cell receptor beta chains derived from one specimen sequenced in a study of CD8+ T cells in alopecia areata. After isolation, RNA underwent reverse transcription to generate cDNA as the sequencing template. TCRdb's table, derived via immunoSEQ multiplex PCR, lists solely in-frame clones and lacks some. The data contain 190,000 or so clones, about 60% of them singletons. Stated treatment: oral pan-JAK inhibitor, 5-10 mg twice daily. Sample: CD8+ T cells sorted from blood, taken at week 24, from a patient treated with tofacitinib. The origin of the receptors is a human donor with alopecia areata.

The rearrangement uses TRBV2 and TRBJ2-1, with D perhaps assigned TRBD1 or TRBD2 (6 bases each). CDR1 and CDR2 from the germline V gene are SNHLY and FYNNEI. Trimming left V 4 bases short and J 9 bases short, with 28 bases between. The CDR3 contains 18 residues. The CDR3 nucleotides read TGTGCCAGCAGTGGCGGGGTCCCCGGGACATCCAAGGGGCTTGAGCAGTTCTTC. Protein: CASSGGVPGTSKGLEQFF.

The CDR3 sequence: CASSLGLALAKNIQYF. For the CDR3, the DNA is TGTGCCAGCAGCTTAGGCCTCGCCCTAGCCAAAAACATTCAGTACTTC. The rearrangement links TRBV13 to TRBJ2-4; D remains ambiguous. The V end was cut by 0 bases, the J end by 0 bases, with 9 bases between. This CDR3 contains 16 residues. Germline CDR1 reads PRHDT; CDR2 reads FYEKMQ (reference sequence). Looking up the rest from reference TRBV13 and TRBJ2-4 gives the full variable domain: AAGVIQSPRHLIKEKRETATLKCYPIPRHDTVYWYQQGPGQDPQFLISFYEKMQSDKGSIPDRFSAQQFSDYHSELNMSSLELGDSALYFCASSLGLALAKNIQYFGAGTRLSVL.

The chain joins TRBV7-6 to TRBJ2-2, with a tentative D call TRBD1 (5 bases). Between the trimmed V and J ends, which lost 2 bases and 2 bases, there was a span of 9 bases. CDR3 length: 15 residues. Germline CDR1 reads SGHVS; CDR2 reads FNYEAQ. This chain's CDR3 is CASSLLTANTGELFF. CDR3 bases: TGTGCCAGCAGCTTATTGACAGCTAACACCGGGGAGCTGTTTTTT. Full variable domain (outside the CDR3, taken from reference TRBV7-6 and TRBJ2-2): GAGVSQSPRYKVTKRGQDVALRCDPISGHVSLYWYRQALGQGPEFLTYFNYEAQQDKSGLPNDRFSAERPEGSISTLTIQRTEQRDSAMYRCASSLLTANTGELFFGEGSRLTVL.

This clone was picked up one time. This chain connects TRBV30 to TRBJ2-5, with D unresolved. This CDR3 is 11 amino acids long. Trimming took 8 bases from V and 7 from J, leaving 14 bases between them. Germline loops: CDR1 GTSNPN, CDR2 SVGIG (reference sequence). CDR3 region: CAMEWSGTQYF. The CDR3 region has the DNA TGTGCCATGGAGTGGTCGGGGACCCAGTACTTC.

This chain joins TRBV15 and TRBJ1-5; D possibly corresponds to TRBD1 (5 bases). CDR3 length: 15 amino acids. Germline V CDR1 and CDR2: LNHNV, YYDKDF (reference sequence). V lost 1 base and J lost 5, with 12 bases in between. The CDR3 loop is CATSRGRVADQPQHF. CDR3 sequence (DNA): TGTGCCACCAGCAGAGGCAGGGTCGCGGATCAGCCCCAGCATTTT.

The V call is TRBV2, the J call TRBJ1-5; D is undetermined. From germline, CDR1 is SNHLY and CDR2 FYNNEI. The CDR3 runs 16 residues. V shed 6 bases and J shed 2 bases, with 17 bases lying between them. CDR3 DNA: TGTGCCAGCAGGGATCTTCAGTTCGGGGGCAATCAGCCCCAGCATTTT. This encodes CASRDLQFGGNQPQHF.

The table lists this clone with a few counts. V and J are TRBV5-1 and TRBJ2-7; TRBD1 matches 7 bases. There are 14 residues in the CDR3. V was pared by 2 bases and J by 0 bases, with 2 bases of the junction left unmatched. Germline V gene lookup returns CDR1 SGHRS and CDR2 YFSETQ. In DNA, the CDR3 is TGCGCCAGCAGCTTACGGGACAGCTCCTACGAGCAGTACTTC. This encodes CASSLRDSSYEQYF.

The V and J genes are TRBV29-1 and TRBJ1-5, with unresolved D. This CDR3 comprises 9 residues. Germline V gene sequence: CDR1 SQVTM, CDR2 ANQGSEA. V shed 6 bases and J shed 5 bases, with 2 bases lying between them. Written as DNA, the CDR3 is TGCAGCGTCCATCAGCCCCAGCATTTT. Translating gives CSVHQPQHF.

In the case of this clone: The same CDR3 also results from other DNA sequences found in this sample. The gene calls are TRBV7-9 and TRBJ2-5; no definite D call. Trimming removed 5 bases at V and 5 bases at J, with 6 bases between. This CDR3 spans 11 amino acids. CDR1 is SEHNR and CDR2 is FQNEAQ in the germline V gene (reference sequence). The CDR3 region has the DNA TGTGCCAGCAGCCCCCGGGAGACCCAGTACTTC. The encoded protein is CASSPRETQYF.

This clone was seen only a few times. J is TRBJ2-2 and V is TRBV2; D remains unclear. V was cut by 6 bases and J by 7 bases, with 12 bases left in between. The germline V gene has CDR1 SNHLY and CDR2 FYNNEI. This CDR3 is 13 amino acids long. CDR3 sequence: CASRDVTVGELFF. CDR3 coding DNA: TGTGCCAGCAGGGACGTAACGGTCGGGGAGCTGTTTTTT. The variable domain in full, with the rest retrieved from reference TRBV2 and TRBJ2-2, is EPEVTQTPSHQVTQMGQEVILRCVPISNHLYFYWYRQILGQKVEFLVSFYNNEISEKSEIFDDQFSVERPDGSNFTLKIRSTKLEDSAMYFCASRDVTVGELFFGEGSRLTVL.

The genes are TRBV5-1 and TRBJ1-2; D is ambiguous. From germline, CDR1 is SGHRS and CDR2 YFSETQ. This CDR3 region has 12 residues. Between the trimmed V and J ends, which lost 6 bases and 5 bases, there was a span of 11 bases. The CDR3 protein is CASNPAWYGYTF. The CDR3 nucleotides read TGCGCCAGCAACCCGGCCTGGTATGGCTACACCTTC.

This clone was picked up a small number of times. The J gene is TRBJ2-5, the V gene TRBV10-3; no clear D gene. The germline gives CDR1 ENHRY, CDR2 SYGVKD. This CDR3 region has 13 residues. Trimming stripped 3 bases from V and 2 bases from J, with 7 bases between. The CDR3 reads CAISDVTQETQYF. The CDR3 DNA sequence: TGTGCCATCAGTGACGTTACGCAAGAGACCCAGTACTTC.

V usage is TRBV25-1 and J usage is TRBJ1-4; D uncertain. The germline V gene encodes CDR1 MGHDK and CDR2 SYGVNS. The CDR3 is made up of 14 amino acids. V was shortened by 0 bases and J by 5 bases, with 7 bases between the two germline ends. CDR3 residues: CASSEYARNEKLFF. CDR3 nucleotide sequence: TGTGCCAGCAGTGAATACGCGAGGAATGAAAAACTGTTTTTT. Full variable domain (missing parts from reference TRBV25-1 and TRBJ1-4): EADIYQTPRYLVIGTGKKITLECSQTMGHDKMYWYQQDPGMELHLIHYSYGVNSTEKGDLSSESTVSRIRTEHFPLTLESARPSHTSQYLCASSEYARNEKLFFGSGTQLSVL.

The chain carries TRBV29-1 and TRBJ1-2; tentatively, D is TRBD1 (5 bases). The CDR3 is made up of 13 amino acids. Between the trimmed V and J ends, which lost 4 bases and 4 bases, there was a span of 13 bases. Germline V gene sequence: CDR1 SQVTM, CDR2 ANQGSEA. In DNA, the CDR3 is TGCAGCGTTGTGCGGGGGGATAGCTATGGCTACACCTTC. Protein sequence: CSVVRGDSYGYTF.

The chain couples TRBV5-1 to TRBJ2-7; 8 bases align to TRBD2. Unmatched junction bases numbered 6, after V lost 4 bases and J lost 3 bases. CDR1 and CDR2 (germline): SGHRS, YFSETQ. The CDR3 covers 14 residues. The CDR3 DNA follows: TGCGCCAGCAGCCTCGGGCGGGGGGACTACGAGCAGTACTTC. Residues: CASSLGRGDYEQYF.

The V and J genes are TRBV7-3 and TRBJ2-1, with 8 bases that match TRBD2. Germline-derived CDR1 and CDR2 are SGHTA and FQGTGA. CDR3 size: 15 residues. J lost 5 bases, V lost 5 bases, and 8 bases had no gene match. This CDR3 reads CASSPGLGSNNEQFF. CDR3 sequence (DNA): TGTGCCAGCAGCCCGGGACTAGGGTCCAACAATGAGCAGTTCTTC.

This clone turned up a few times. This chain connects TRBV30 to TRBJ1-5; perhaps TRBD1 as D (5 bases). The CDR3 spans 15 residues. The germline V gene has CDR1 GTSNPN and CDR2 SVGIG (reference sequence). Trimming removed 2 bases at V and 2 bases at J, with 13 bases between. The CDR3 spells CAWSQGESRNQPQHF. Here the CDR3 DNA reads TGTGCCTGGAGTCAGGGCGAAAGCCGCAATCAGCCCCAGCATTTT.

The genes are TRBV30 and TRBJ1-2; the D is unclear. The V end lost 0 bases, the J end lost 1 base, and 6 bases lay between the germline ends. CDR3 length: 13 amino acids. In germline, CDR1 is GTSNPN, CDR2 SVGIG (reference sequence). In DNA, the CDR3 is TGTGCCTGGAGTGTCCGTAATAACTATGGCTACACCTTC. Its protein product is CAWSVRNNYGYTF. Looking up the rest from reference TRBV30 and TRBJ1-2 gives the full variable domain: SQTIHQWPATLVQPVGSPLSLECTVEGTSNPNLYWYRQAAGRGLQLLFYSVGIGQISSEVPQNLSASRPQDRQFILSSKKLLLSDSGFYLCAWSVRNNYGYTFGSGTRLTVV.

The chain has TRBV27 and TRBJ2-7; possible D gene TRBD2, 6 bases. The CDR3 is 15 amino acids. Germline assignment: CDR1 MNHEY and CDR2 SMNVEV (reference sequence). Trimming cost V 6 bases and J 5 bases, with 20 bases left between them. The CDR3 DNA is TGTGCCAGCAGCCCCCCATTTGTGGGGAGGCACGAGCAGTACTTC. Amino acids: CASSPPFVGRHEQYF.

This rearrangement joins TRBV30 to TRBJ2-5, with D perhaps TRBD2 (5 bases). The CDR3 has 13 residues. Germline CDR1 reads GTSNPN; CDR2 reads SVGIG (reference sequence). V was cut by 3 bases and J by 0 bases, with 8 bases left in between. This CDR3 reads CAWREENQETQYF. In DNA, the CDR3 is TGTGCCTGGAGGGAGGAGAACCAAGAGACCCAGTACTTC.

The chain employs TRBV15 and TRBJ1-1; D is unresolved. V was shortened by 5 bases and J by 3 bases, with 10 bases between the two germline ends. The CDR3 is 13 residues long. CDR1 LNHNV and CDR2 YYDKDF come from the germline V gene (reference sequence). The DNA of the CDR3 is TGTGCCACCAGCTCCCGGTGGGACACTGAAGCTTTCTTT. It encodes CATSSRWDTEAFF.

This clone was found a few times. The genes are TRBV13 and TRBJ2-7, with D unclear. In germline, CDR1 is PRHDT, CDR2 FYEKMQ (reference sequence). The CDR3 is made up of 15 amino acids. V was cut by 1 base and J by 3 bases, with 13 bases left in between. This chain's CDR3 is CASSLAGTVNYEQYF. The CDR3 DNA follows: TGTGCCAGCAGCTTAGCGGGCACAGTCAACTACGAGCAGTACTTC.

This chain connects TRBV7-2 to TRBJ2-2; 11 nucleotides align to TRBD2. Unmatched junction bases numbered 2, after V lost 1 base and J lost 7 bases. Germline V gives CDR1 SGHTA, CDR2 FQGNSA. This CDR3 comprises 15 residues. In DNA form, the CDR3 reads TGTGCCAGCAGCTTAGGACTAGCGGGGTACGGGGAGCTGTTTTTT. Translated: CASSLGLAGYGELFF.

The chain joins TRBV7-8 to TRBJ2-2; TRBD2 agrees at 13 bases. This CDR3 has 18 amino acids. Losses at the gene ends were 4 bases for V and 4 bases for J; bases not matched to a gene: 9. Looked up from germline, CDR1 is SGHVS and CDR2 is FQNEAQ. The DNA for the CDR3 is TGTGCCAGCAGCTCCCCTTTACTAGCGGGGGGGAGCACCGGGGAGCTGTTTTTT. Its translation is CASSSPLLAGGSTGELFF.

In DNA form, the CDR3 reads TGTGCCAGCAGCTCCCCCGGTCCTCGTGGGCTTGCGTTGGGAGAGACCCAGTACTTC. Translation gives CASSSPGPRGLALGETQYF. V usage is TRBV7-2 and J usage is TRBJ2-5; no firm D call. The ends were cut back, 4 bases at V and 4 bases at J, with 28 bases in the middle. Germline CDR1 is SGHTA and CDR2 is FQGNSA. The CDR3 is 19 amino acids.

This clone was observed a handful of times. The chain combines TRBV13 with TRBJ2-5; D may match TRBD1 or TRBD2 (5 bases each). Germline V gene sequence: CDR1 PRHDT, CDR2 FYEKMQ (reference sequence). V lost 5 bases and J 0 bases, leaving 10 bases between the germline ends. The CDR3 is 14 amino acids. This chain's CDR3 is CASSRGPNQETQYF. The CDR3 DNA sequence: TGTGCCAGCAGCCGGGGACCGAACCAAGAGACCCAGTACTTC.

This clone was recorded a few times. The V and J genes are TRBV10-3 and TRBJ2-7; TRBD1 agrees at 9 bases. Per the germline V gene, CDR1 is ENHRY and CDR2 is SYGVKD. The J segment lost 2 bases and the V segment lost 3 bases, leaving 5 bases of the junction unmatched. CDR3 size: 15 residues. The CDR3 DNA is TGTGCCATCAGTGAACCCGGGACAGGGACCTACGAGCAGTACTTC. It translates to CAISEPGTGTYEQYF.

V gene TRBV9 combines with J gene TRBJ1-1, with a possible D match to TRBD1 (5 bases). The CDR3 length is 14 residues. With 0 bases removed from V and 4 bases from J, the gap between germline ends came to 10 bases. Germline CDR1 and CDR2: SGDLS and YYNGEE. The chain's CDR3 is CASSVGGVGTEAFF. The CDR3 bases are TGTGCCAGCAGCGTAGGGGGCGTCGGCACTGAAGCTTTCTTT.

This chain joins TRBV13 and TRBJ2-5; D might be TRBD1 (6 bases). CDR1 and CDR2 from the germline V gene are PRHDT and FYEKMQ (reference sequence). The V gene lost 6 bases and the J gene lost 6 bases, with 20 bases spanning the gap. The CDR3 is 15 residues long. CDR3 protein: CASRGSQQGPKTQYF. The CDR3 region has the DNA TGTGCCAGCAGGGGAAGCCAACAGGGCCCAAAGACCCAGTACTTC.

A word on this clone: This sample also contains other DNA sequences that code for the same CDR3. The chain recombines TRBV30 with TRBJ1-1, with D maybe TRBD1 (6 bases). The CDR3 totals 13 residues. Looked up from germline, CDR1 is GTSNPN and CDR2 is SVGIG (reference sequence). With 0 bases removed from V and 2 bases from J, the gap between germline ends came to 7 bases. The CDR3 bases are TGTGCCTGGAGTGTACAGGGAAACACTGAAGCTTTCTTT. Protein sequence: CAWSVQGNTEAFF.